This T cell receptor (beta chain) was obtained from a study of T cell responses to AZD1222 COVID-19 vaccine. The germline gives CDR1 MRHNA, CDR2 SNTAGT. The V and J ends lost 4 bases and 1 base respectively, with 17 bases between them. The CDR3 runs to 16 residues. Only in-frame clones appear in the TCRdb table, and some are missing; sequencing was by immunoSEQ multiplex PCR. This table holds about 60,000 clones, approximately 83% found once. The receptor comes from an adult in good health. V gene TRBV6-4 combines with J gene TRBJ2-7; D uncertain. The material sequenced was peripheral blood, taken on day 0 of AZD1222 vaccination. CDR3 in DNA: TGTGCCAGCAGTGGGCGCCCTAGGATGGGGTCCTACGAGCAGTACTTC. The encoded protein is CASSGRPRMGSYEQYF.